A single sample is the source of the 17 T cell receptor beta chains below, sequenced in a study of blood T cell repertoires in COVID-19. The protocol was immunoSEQ multiplex PCR, while the TCRdb copy is restricted to in-frame clones and leaves out a portion. This repertoire shows 150,000 to 200,000 clones, around 80% found once; its top ten account for approximately 5.4%. Sequences were obtained from PBMCs or T cells enriched from blood (not recorded which). The receptors shown here come from a man aged 40-49 years who had recovered from COVID-19.

This chain joins TRBV6-5 and TRBJ2-7, with 10 bases fitting TRBD1. The CDR3 loop spans 15 amino acids. Germline assignment: CDR1 MNHEY and CDR2 SVGAGI. J was trimmed by 2 bases and V by 5 bases; bases with no gene match: 6. In DNA, the CDR3 is TGTGCCAGCAGTAACACCGGGACAGGGGCCTACGAGCAGTACTTC. Protein product: CASSNTGTGAYEQYF.

This clone showed up just once. The rearrangement joins TRBV24-1 to TRBJ2-5; 9 nucleotides agree with TRBD1. CDR3 size: 16 residues. V gave up 3 bases and J gave up 4 bases; unmatched junction bases: 8. Germline V gene lookup returns CDR1 KGHDR and CDR2 SFDVKD. The CDR3 region is CATSDPQGAWGETQYF. CDR3 coding DNA: TGTGCCACCAGTGATCCACAGGGGGCCTGGGGAGAGACCCAGTACTTC.

The sample holds a few counts of this clone. The chain employs TRBV10-3 and TRBJ1-5, with D perhaps matching TRBD1 (6 bases). Trimming stripped 1 base from V and 1 base from J, with 11 bases between. The CDR3 is 16 residues long. CDR1 and CDR2 (germline): ENHRY, SYGVKD. The CDR3 protein is CAISEYEGQSNQPQHF. CDR3 nucleotide sequence: TGTGCCATCAGTGAGTACGAAGGACAGAGCAATCAGCCCCAGCATTTT.

In regard to this clone: Other DNA variants within this sample encode the same CDR3. The V and J genes are TRBV19 and TRBJ1-2, with a tentative D call TRBD1 (5 bases). The CDR3 length is 12 residues. The V gene's germline CDR1 is LNHDA and CDR2 SQIVND (reference sequence). V lost 6 bases, J lost 5 bases, and 10 bases lay in between. CDR3 protein: CASSPRGYGYTF. In DNA form, the CDR3 reads TGTGCCAGTAGCCCCCGGGGGTATGGCTACACCTTC.

J is TRBJ1-1 and V is TRBV7-8, with 10 bases aligning to TRBD1. Germline values: CDR1 SGHVS, CDR2 FQNEAQ. Losses at the gene ends were 5 bases for V and 1 base for J; bases not matched to a gene: 1. The CDR3 covers 14 residues. The CDR3 is CASSRQGANTEAFF. The CDR3 DNA is TGTGCCAGCAGCCGACAGGGGGCGAACACTGAAGCTTTCTTT. The full variable domain, its missing parts supplied by reference TRBV7-8 and TRBJ1-1, is GAGVSQSPRYKVAKRGQDVALRCDPISGHVSLFWYQQALGQGPEFLTYFQNEAQLDKSGLPSDRFFAERPEGSVSTLKIQRTQQEDSAVYLCASSRQGANTEAFFGQGTRLTVV.

This CDR3 is CASSLSGRTGGNKETQYF. As DNA, the CDR3 is TGTGCCAGCAGTTTATCGGGGCGGACAGGGGGCAATAAAGAGACCCAGTACTTC. The rearrangement joins TRBV28 to TRBJ2-5; 11 nucleotides match TRBD1. The CDR3 runs 18 residues. Per the germline V gene, CDR1 is MDHEN and CDR2 is SYDVKM. The V gene end was trimmed by 1 base and the J gene end by 3 bases; junction bases not matched to a gene: 10.

Concerning this clone itself: It is unclear where the CDR3 begins or ends on the DNA, so no DNA is shown, and the CDR3 is as TCRdb lists it. V gene TRBV15 combines with J gene TRBJ1-5. Ends included, the CDR3 has 14 residues. Germline V gene lookup returns CDR1 LNHNV and CDR2 YYDKDF (reference sequence). The CDR3 loop is CATSRDRFGGGTNF.

CDR3 sequence (DNA): TGTGCCTGGAGTGTACGAGAATTTCGTACAGTAAATGAAAAACTGTTTTTT. It encodes CAWSVREFRTVNEKLFF. The chain uses TRBV30 and TRBJ1-4; D is uncertain. The ends were cut back, 0 bases at V and 5 bases at J, with 19 bases in the middle. The CDR3 contains 17 residues. From germline, CDR1 is GTSNPN and CDR2 SVGIG (reference sequence).

This clone appeared a few times. This chain joins TRBV2 and TRBJ1-6, with D perhaps TRBD1 (5 bases). The CDR3 is 15 amino acids. Looked up from germline, CDR1 is SNHLY and CDR2 is FYNNEI. V lost 6 bases and J lost 3, with 12 bases in between. The CDR3 sequence is CASRLVRDYNSPLHF. CDR3 bases: TGTGCCAGCAGGCTCGTCAGGGACTATAATTCACCCCTCCACTTT.

This chain connects TRBV30 to TRBJ2-7; D is unclear. The CDR3 sequence is 11 residues long. V was cut by 3 bases and J by 6 bases, with 9 bases left in between. CDR1 is GTSNPN and CDR2 is SVGIG in the germline V gene (reference sequence). As DNA, the CDR3 is TGTGCCTGGAGCTCAACGGGCGAGCAGTACGTC. This gives the protein CAWSSTGEQYV.

The genes are TRBV30 and TRBJ1-3; maybe TRBD1 (5 bases). Germline V gene sequence: CDR1 GTSNPN, CDR2 SVGIG (reference sequence). V shed 2 bases and J shed 4 bases, with 9 bases lying between them. The CDR3 has 13 residues. The CDR3, as DNA: TGTGCCTGGAGTAGGGGTCCAGGAAACACCATATATTTT. The encoded protein is CAWSRGPGNTIYF.

The chain has TRBV18 and TRBJ1-2; D not resolved. The CDR3 has 11 residues. Germline values: CDR1 KGHSH, CDR2 LQKENI. The V and J ends lost 5 bases and 6 bases respectively, with 7 bases between them. The CDR3 loop is CASSRENGYTF. The CDR3 DNA is TGTGCCAGCTCAAGGGAGAATGGCTACACCTTC.

The J gene is TRBJ2-5, the V gene TRBV5-4; 9 positions match TRBD1. The germline gives CDR1 SGHNT, CDR2 YYREEE (reference sequence). V lost 7 bases, J lost 2 bases, and 9 bases stayed unmatched. The CDR3 spans 15 residues. The DNA for the CDR3 is TGTGCCAGCGGCCAGCCGGGACAGGGTCAAGAGACCCAGTACTTC. This sequence encodes CASGQPGQGQETQYF.

This chain joins TRBV21-1 and TRBJ2-7; the DNA was not used to check the table's D call, TRBD1. TRBV21-1 represents a pseudogene. The CDR3 extends over 14 amino acids. CDR3 region: CASSNRQGPYEQYV. CDR3 DNA: TGTGCCAGCAGCAATCGACAGGGGCCCTACGAGCAGTACGTC.

Comment on this clone: An end of the junction differs from the germline gene, which may be a read error. This rearrangement joins TRBV4-1 to TRBJ2-2, with no clear D. Germline V gene sequence: CDR1 MGHRA, CDR2 YSYEKL. The CDR3 is 13 residues long. The CDR3: CASTQYVAGELFF. CDR3 in DNA: TGCGCCAGCACCCAATATGTCGCCGGGGAGCTGTTTTTT.

The chain employs TRBV6-5 and TRBJ1-2, with no clear D. CDR3 length: 11 residues. The germline gives CDR1 MNHEY, CDR2 SVGAGI. Trimming left V 8 bases short and J 8 bases short, with 12 bases between. The CDR3, as DNA: TGTGCCAGCTCCAGGTCGTTCGGCTACACCTTC. Translated, it gives CASSRSFGYTF.

The chain has TRBV12-3 or TRBV12-4 and TRBJ2-7; weak D call: TRBD1 (6 bases). The CDR3 covers 13 residues. V dropped 8 bases and J dropped 3 bases, with 14 bases sitting between them. The CDR3 loop is CASSSGQLYEQYV. CDR3 nucleotide sequence: TGTGCCAGCTCTTCGGGACAACTCTACGAGCAGTACGTC.